Listed here are 20 T cell receptor beta chains from one sample, sequenced in a study of CD8+ T cells in alopecia areata. As the sequencing template, cDNA was produced by extracting RNA and reverse transcribing it. Assay used: immunoSEQ multiplex PCR; TCRdb lists only in-frame clones, some missing. The profile shows roughly 120,000 clones, approximately 58% of them singletons. Sequencing was performed on CD4+ T cells sorted from blood. These receptors were obtained from a human donor in good health.

The chain recombines TRBV30 with TRBJ1-5; 8 positions match TRBD1. The V segment lost 2 bases and the J segment 5 bases; nucleotides outside the gene matches: 8. This CDR3 contains 15 residues. Per the germline V gene, CDR1 is GTSNPN and CDR2 is SVGIG (reference sequence). CDR3 nucleotide sequence: TGTGCCTGGAGTAGACTGACAGGGGAGTATCAGCCCCAGCATTTT. Amino acids: CAWSRLTGEYQPQHF.

J is TRBJ2-2 and V is TRBV19, with 8 bases aligning to TRBD1. Germline assignment: CDR1 LNHDA and CDR2 SQIVND (reference sequence). This CDR3 contains 14 residues. V shed 10 bases, J shed 1 base, and the junction held 5 bases outside the gene matches. The CDR3 sequence is CATHGQGNTGELFF. For the CDR3, the DNA is TGTGCCACTCATGGACAGGGGAACACCGGGGAGCTGTTTTTT.

V is TRBV5-1 and J is TRBJ1-1; D remains ambiguous. Germline V gene data show CDR1 as SGHRS and CDR2 as YFSETQ. The CDR3 spans 14 residues. The germline V and J ends were trimmed by 0 bases and 1 base, with 7 bases remaining between them. As DNA, the CDR3 is TGCGCCAGCAGCTTGGCGAACAGGAACACTGAAGCTTTCTTT. It yields the protein CASSLANRNTEAFF.

This clone has only a few counts. The rearrangement links TRBV4-1 to TRBJ2-5, with 8 bases matching TRBD2. The CDR3 has 15 residues. CDR1 MGHRA and CDR2 YSYEKL come from the germline V gene. V gave up 1 base and J gave up 2 bases; unmatched junction bases: 3. CDR3 loop: CASSQAASGQETQYF. CDR3 in DNA: TGCGCCAGCAGCCAAGCGGCTAGCGGGCAAGAGACCCAGTACTTC.

This chain uses TRBV30 with TRBJ2-6; TRBD2 aligns across 7 bases. The CDR3 contains 14 residues. Germline V gene sequence: CDR1 GTSNPN, CDR2 SVGIG (reference sequence). Germline trimming cut 6 bases from V and 4 bases from J; bases unmatched to any gene: 6. In DNA form, the CDR3 reads TGTGCCTGTGGAGCGGGAACCGGGGCCAACGTCCTGACTTTC. Translation gives CACGAGTGANVLTF.

The rearrangement joins TRBV10-2 to TRBJ2-5; TRBD2 agrees at 9 bases. CDR1 WSHSY and CDR2 SAAADI come from the germline V gene. V trimming: 6 bases; J trimming: 5 bases; junction bases outside the gene matches: 7. The CDR3 is made up of 14 amino acids. The DNA for the CDR3 is TGCGCCAGCAGCCTAGCGGGGCTGGGCGAGACCCAGTACTTC. Translating gives CASSLAGLGETQYF.

The genes are TRBV25-1 and TRBJ2-7; no clear D. Trimming took off 1 base at V and 7 bases at J, with 14 bases between the two ends. The CDR3 sequence is 14 residues long. Germline CDR1 MGHDK, CDR2 SYGVNS. The CDR3 sequence: CASSELDGWGEQYF. The CDR3 nucleotides are TGTGCCAGCAGTGAATTAGATGGATGGGGAGAGCAGTACTTC.

This clone was picked up a small number of times. V and J are TRBV5-1 and TRBJ1-6, with a tentative D call TRBD1 (5 bases). The germline V gene encodes CDR1 SGHRS and CDR2 YFSETQ. This CDR3 comprises 14 residues. Trimming removed 3 bases at V and 8 bases at J, with 12 bases between. The CDR3 DNA follows: TGCGCCAGCAGCTCCGGGGCATTAGATTCACCCCTCCACTTT. This sequence encodes CASSSGALDSPLHF.

The chain is built from TRBV29-1 and TRBJ1-1; unclear D gene. The CDR3 contains 13 residues. CDR1 and CDR2 from the germline V gene are SQVTM and ANQGSEA. V lost 2 bases to trimming and J lost 0 bases, with 7 bases between them. The DNA of the CDR3 is TGCAGCGTTGAACAGAGTCTGAACACTGAAGCTTTCTTT. This encodes CSVEQSLNTEAFF.

This clone has more than one count but fewer than ten. This chain uses TRBV29-1 with TRBJ2-5, with 7 bases lining up with TRBD1. V trimming: 7 bases; J trimming: 2 bases; junction bases outside the gene matches: 4. The CDR3 loop spans 12 amino acids. From germline, CDR1 is SQVTM and CDR2 ANQGSEA. CDR3 protein: CSGDRVQETQYF. The CDR3 DNA sequence: TGCAGCGGAGACAGGGTGCAAGAGACCCAGTACTTC.

The chain joins TRBV29-1 to TRBJ2-7; weak D call: TRBD1 (5 bases). Germline CDR1 and CDR2: SQVTM and ANQGSEA. The V and J ends lost 4 bases and 3 bases respectively, with 16 bases between them. CDR3 length: 14 residues. The CDR3 here is CSVGPDTGNYEQYF. CDR3 nucleotide sequence: TGCAGCGTTGGACCCGATACAGGTAACTACGAGCAGTACTTC.

The chain combines TRBV29-1 with TRBJ2-1; D might be TRBD2 (5 bases). V was pared by 3 bases and J by 6 bases, with 9 bases between. CDR1 is SQVTM and CDR2 is ANQGSEA in the germline V gene. The CDR3 runs to 12 residues. The CDR3 DNA sequence: TGCAGCGTTGACGGGCTAGCCAATGAGCAGTTCTTC. It translates to CSVDGLANEQFF.

The genes are TRBV29-1 and TRBJ2-5; a weak D match, TRBD1 (6 bases). The V gene lost 6 bases and the J gene lost 1 base, with 9 bases spanning the gap. CDR3 length equals 12 residues. The germline V gene encodes CDR1 SQVTM and CDR2 ANQGSEA. The CDR3 bases are TGCAGCGTGATAGGGGGCCAAGAGACCCAGTACTTC. Residues: CSVIGGQETQYF.

Written as DNA, the CDR3 is TGTGCCAGCAGCTCCCCGACTAGCGGGACTACCGGGGAGCTGTTTTTT. This sequence encodes CASSSPTSGTTGELFF. The chain combines TRBV5-4 with TRBJ2-2; 11 bases map to TRBD2. This CDR3 contains 16 residues. The V gene's germline CDR1 is SGHNT and CDR2 YYREEE (reference sequence). The V and J ends lost 3 bases and 5 bases, in that order; junction bases with no gene match: 6. The complete variable domain, with remaining parts taken from reference TRBV5-4 and TRBJ2-2, reads ETGVTQSPTHLIKTRGQQVTLRCSSQSGHNTVSWYQQALGQGPQFIFQYYREEENGRGNFPPRFSGLQFPNYSSELNVNALELDDSALYLCASSSPTSGTTGELFFGEGSRLTVL.

V gene TRBV29-1 combines with J gene TRBJ2-7; D unresolved. V lost 3 bases and J 0 bases, leaving 9 bases between the germline ends. The CDR3 loop spans 13 amino acids. Germline-derived CDR1 and CDR2 are SQVTM and ANQGSEA. The chain's CDR3 is CSVEDPLSYEQYF. The CDR3 bases are TGCAGCGTTGAGGATCCTCTCTCCTACGAGCAGTACTTC.

The chain has TRBV30 and TRBJ2-7, with D possibly TRBD2 on 6 matching bases. Trimming left V 5 bases short and J 1 base short, with 18 bases between. Germline V gene data show CDR1 as GTSNPN and CDR2 as SVGIG (reference sequence). The CDR3 loop spans 15 amino acids. The CDR3 bases are TGTGCCTGGGGATACGTCATTGGGGGGTCCTACGAGCAGTACTTC. Translated: CAWGYVIGGSYEQYF.

The rearrangement links TRBV4-1 to TRBJ2-5; 10 bases line up with TRBD1. Germline-derived CDR1 and CDR2 are MGHRA and YSYEKL. This CDR3 contains 14 residues. V lost 0 bases to trimming and J lost 8 bases; unmatched junction nucleotides: 3. The CDR3 region is CASSQDGTGDTQYF. The CDR3 DNA is TGCGCCAGCAGCCAAGACGGGACAGGGGACACCCAGTACTTC.

V usage is TRBV29-1 and J usage is TRBJ1-3, with a weak D call TRBD1 (5 bases). This CDR3 comprises 14 residues. Looked up from germline, CDR1 is SQVTM and CDR2 is ANQGSEA. Deletions cut 4 bases from V and 4 bases from J, with 14 bases between. The CDR3 bases are TGCAGCGTTGCGGGGGTGCCTACGGGAAACACCATATATTTT. Amino acids: CSVAGVPTGNTIYF.

This sequence joins TRBV29-1 and TRBJ2-3; TRBD1 is a possible D gene (5 bases). This CDR3 contains 13 residues. The V and J ends lost 6 bases and 5 bases respectively, with 15 bases between them. Per germline, CDR1 SQVTM and CDR2 ANQGSEA. The CDR3 nucleotides are TGCAGCGTCCGACAGCGATGGGAAGATACGCAGTATTTT. As protein: CSVRQRWEDTQYF.

The chain combines TRBV7-9 with TRBJ1-5; a weak D match, TRBD1 (6 bases). Germline CDR1 SEHNR, CDR2 FQNEAQ (reference sequence). The CDR3 is 15 amino acids. With 1 base removed from V and 3 bases from J, the gap between germline ends came to 10 bases. The chain's CDR3 is CASSLVGGVNQPQHF. Here the CDR3 DNA reads TGTGCCAGCAGCTTAGTAGGGGGAGTCAATCAGCCCCAGCATTTT.